The 18 T cell receptor beta chains reported below all come from one sample, sequenced in a study of beta chain features in type 1 diabetes. The entirety of the isolated RNA underwent reverse transcription, so expressed TCRB transcripts were sequenced. The data were produced by immunoSEQ multiplex PCR, yet TCRdb's version contains in-frame clones alone and is incomplete. The sample records hundreds of thousands of clones, roughly an eighth being singletons. The sequenced material came from naive CD4+ T cells from blood. These receptors came from a woman aged 18-29 years in good health.

V usage is TRBV2 and J usage is TRBJ1-1; 10 nucleotides align to TRBD1. Germline V gene data show CDR1 as SNHLY and CDR2 as FYNNEI. This CDR3 has 13 residues. With 6 bases clipped from V and 5 bases from J, the junction kept 3 bases outside the gene matches. In nucleotides, the CDR3 is TGTGCCAGCAGGGGACAGGGGACGACTGAAGCTTTCTTT. This encodes CASRGQGTTEAFF.

The rearrangement joins TRBV7-2 to TRBJ2-1; weak D call: TRBD1 (5 bases). Trimming removed 3 bases from V and 9 bases from J, with 12 bases in between. The CDR3 spans 13 residues. Per the germline V gene, CDR1 is SGHTA and CDR2 is FQGNSA. The chain's CDR3 is CASSLQGVGEQFF. The CDR3 DNA reads TGTGCCAGCAGCTTGCAAGGGGTGGGTGAGCAGTTCTTC.

The V and J genes are TRBV14 and TRBJ1-2; D not resolved. Trimming shortened V by 1 base and J by 4 bases, and 7 bases separated the two germline ends. Germline lookup yields CDR1 SGHDN and CDR2 FVKESK. This CDR3 region has 13 residues. The chain's CDR3 is CASSQGSVYGYTF. CDR3 nucleotides: TGTGCCAGCAGCCAAGGGTCCGTCTATGGCTACACCTTC.

This chain links TRBV7-8 with TRBJ1-6, with 8 bases that match TRBD1. Trimming cost V 5 bases and J 7 bases; bases outside gene matches: 10. The CDR3 has 16 amino acids. Germline CDR1 reads SGHVS; CDR2 reads FQNEAQ. The CDR3 region has the DNA TGTGCCAGCAGCCCGCGACGGACAGGGAGAAATTCACCCCTCCACTTT. Translation gives CASSPRRTGRNSPLHF.

The chain employs TRBV2 and TRBJ1-1, with TRBD1 matching over 9 bases. CDR1 and CDR2 from the germline V gene are SNHLY and FYNNEI. V was clipped by 8 bases and J by 5 bases; unmatched bases: 9. This CDR3 is 14 amino acids long. The CDR3 sequence: CASGSGQGRTEAFF. In DNA, the CDR3 is TGTGCCAGCGGCAGCGGACAGGGGAGGACTGAAGCTTTCTTT.

This chain joins TRBV18 and TRBJ2-5; 10 nucleotides agree with TRBD2. The V and J ends lost 8 bases and 4 bases, in that order; junction bases with no gene match: 4. CDR3 length: 13 residues. Germline V gene data show CDR1 as KGHSH and CDR2 as LQKENI. The CDR3 here is CASDPSGGETQYF. CDR3 bases: TGTGCCAGCGACCCTAGCGGGGGAGAGACCCAGTACTTC. Supplemented by reference TRBV18 and TRBJ2-5, the full variable domain reads NAGVMQNPRHLVRRRGQEARLRCSPMKGHSHVYWYRQLPEEGLKFMVYLQKENIIDESGMPKERFSAEFPKEGPSILRIQQVVRGDSAAYFCASDPSGGETQYFGPGTRLLVL.

The J gene is TRBJ2-1, the V gene TRBV7-2, with D uncertain. Germline CDR1 is SGHTA and CDR2 is FQGNSA. The CDR3 totals 13 residues. Trimming shortened V by 1 base and J by 8 bases, and 9 bases separated the two germline ends. This chain's CDR3 is CASSLVSTYEQFF. The CDR3 DNA is TGTGCCAGCAGCTTAGTCTCGACGTATGAGCAGTTCTTC.

The DNA of the CDR3 is TGTGCCAGCAGCACCGACGGACTCAATCAGCCCCAGCATTTT. Its protein is CASSTDGLNQPQHF. The rearrangement uses TRBV9 and TRBJ1-5; D unresolved. Trimming left V 4 bases short and J 3 bases short, with 11 bases between. The CDR3 consists of 14 residues. CDR1 is SGDLS, CDR2 YYNGEE, per germline.

There are a few counts of this clone. This chain uses TRBV5-1 with TRBJ2-2, with D possibly TRBD1 on 5 matching bases. Germline loops: CDR1 SGHRS, CDR2 YFSETQ. The CDR3 is made up of 13 amino acids. The V end lost 4 bases, the J end lost 10 bases, and 14 bases lay between the germline ends. CDR3: CASSTDKSVELFF. The CDR3 DNA is TGCGCCAGCAGCACGGACAAATCCGTGGAGCTGTTTTTT. The complete variable domain, with remaining parts taken from reference TRBV5-1 and TRBJ2-2, reads KAGVTQTPRYLIKTRGQQVTLSCSPISGHRSVSWYQQTPGQGLQFLFEYFSETQRNKGNFPGRFSGRQFSNSRSEMNVSTLELGDSALYLCASSTDKSVELFFGEGSRLTVL.

This chain uses TRBV9 with TRBJ2-4; D gene unclear. V was cut by 4 bases and J by 0 bases, with 8 bases left in between. This CDR3 contains 14 residues. Germline-derived CDR1 and CDR2 are SGDLS and YYNGEE. As DNA, the CDR3 is TGTGCCAGCAGCCCCCAGCTAGCCAAAAACATTCAGTACTTC. Protein sequence: CASSPQLAKNIQYF.

The rearrangement links TRBV5-4 to TRBJ2-3, with 10 bases aligning to TRBD2. Per germline, CDR1 SGHNT and CDR2 YYREEE (reference sequence). The CDR3 covers 15 residues. Germline trimming cut 0 bases from V and 8 bases from J; bases unmatched to any gene: 6. The CDR3 nucleotides read TGTGCCAGCAGCTTGGATTCTAGCGGGGGAGGTACGCAGTATTTT. Protein sequence: CASSLDSSGGGTQYF. Using reference TRBV5-4 and TRBJ2-3 for the parts outside the CDR3, the full variable domain is ETGVTQSPTHLIKTRGQQVTLRCSSQSGHNTVSWYQQALGQGPQFIFQYYREEENGRGNFPPRFSGLQFPNYSSELNVNALELDDSALYLCASSLDSSGGGTQYFGPGTRLTVL.

V is TRBV5-6 and J is TRBJ1-2; D not resolved. The CDR3 has 14 amino acids. The germline V and J ends were trimmed by 0 bases and 0 bases, with 6 bases remaining between them. Germline CDR1 SGHDT, CDR2 YYEEEE. The CDR3, as DNA: TGTGCCAGCAGCTTGGCCAGCCCTAACTATGGCTACACCTTC. The encoded protein is CASSLASPNYGYTF.

Regarding this clone: Germline and junction disagree at one end, which may indicate a read error. The chain is built from TRBV7-7 and TRBJ2-1; 9 nucleotides match TRBD2. The CDR3 extends over 13 amino acids. In germline, CDR1 is SSHAT, CDR2 FNYEAQ (reference sequence). As DNA, the CDR3 is TGTGCTAGCAGCTTTAGCGGGAGTAGTGAGCAGTTCTTC. Residues: CASSFSGSSEQFF.

The rearrangement joins TRBV2 to TRBJ2-1; D possibly corresponds to TRBD1 (5 bases). In germline, CDR1 is SNHLY, CDR2 FYNNEI. Trimming cost V 4 bases and J 0 bases, with 10 bases left between them. This CDR3 has 15 residues. In nucleotides, the CDR3 is TGTGCCAGCAGTGGCGAGACAGCCTCCTACAATGAGCAGTTCTTC. Its protein is CASSGETASYNEQFF.

This clone was counted between two and nine times. The V call is TRBV7-3, the J call TRBJ2-1; perhaps TRBD1 as D (6 bases). CDR1 SGHTA and CDR2 FQGTGA come from the germline V gene. The CDR3 has 13 amino acids. Trimming took 5 bases from V and 9 from J, leaving 14 bases between them. The CDR3: CASSPTGDGEQFF. The CDR3 region has the DNA TGTGCCAGCAGCCCGACAGGTGATGGTGAGCAGTTCTTC.

The chain employs TRBV10-2 and TRBJ2-7; D gene unclear. The CDR3 consists of 16 residues. V lost 0 bases, J lost 0 bases, and 12 bases lay in between. Germline CDR1 is WSHSY and CDR2 is SAAADI. Here the CDR3 reads CASSESVGRSSYEQYF. The CDR3, as DNA: TGCGCCAGCAGTGAGTCGGTTGGAAGAAGCTCCTACGAGCAGTACTTC.

The genes are TRBV11-2 and TRBJ2-1; 7 bases fit TRBD2. The junction had 6 bases not matched to a gene; V was cut back by 0 bases and J by 7 bases. Germline lookup yields CDR1 SGHAT and CDR2 FQNNGV. CDR3 length equals 15 residues. For the CDR3, the DNA is TGTGCCAGCAGCTTAGATGGAGGGAGGGAGAATGAGCAGTTCTTC. It codes for CASSLDGGRENEQFF.

The chain has TRBV7-6 and TRBJ1-5; no clear D. Looked up from germline, CDR1 is SGHVS and CDR2 is FNYEAQ. Trimming left V 2 bases short and J 4 bases short, with 9 bases between. CDR3 size: 14 residues. This CDR3 is CASSLRPNNQPQHF. Written as DNA, the CDR3 is TGTGCCAGCAGCTTACGTCCGAATAATCAGCCCCAGCATTTT. Using reference TRBV7-6 and TRBJ1-5 for the parts outside the CDR3, the full variable domain is GAGVSQSPRYKVTKRGQDVALRCDPISGHVSLYWYRQALGQGPEFLTYFNYEAQQDKSGLPNDRFSAERPEGSISTLTIQRTEQRDSAMYRCASSLRPNNQPQHFGDGTRLSIL.